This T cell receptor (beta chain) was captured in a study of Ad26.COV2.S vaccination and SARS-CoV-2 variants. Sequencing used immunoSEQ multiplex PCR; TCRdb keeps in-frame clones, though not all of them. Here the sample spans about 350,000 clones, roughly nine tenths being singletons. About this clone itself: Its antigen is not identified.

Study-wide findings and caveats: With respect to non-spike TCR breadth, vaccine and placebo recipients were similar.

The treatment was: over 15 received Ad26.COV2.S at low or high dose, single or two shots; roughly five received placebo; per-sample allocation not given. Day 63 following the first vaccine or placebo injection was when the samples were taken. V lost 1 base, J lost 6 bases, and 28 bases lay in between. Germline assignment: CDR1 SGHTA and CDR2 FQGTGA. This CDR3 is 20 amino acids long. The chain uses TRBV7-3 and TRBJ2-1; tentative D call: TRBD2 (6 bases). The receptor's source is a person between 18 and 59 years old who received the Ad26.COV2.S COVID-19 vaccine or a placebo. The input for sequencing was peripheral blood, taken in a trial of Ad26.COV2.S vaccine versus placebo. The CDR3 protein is CASSLIRAGTWRDRANEQFF. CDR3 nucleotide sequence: TGTGCCAGCAGCTTAATCCGAGCGGGTACATGGCGAGACCGGGCCAATGAGCAGTTCTTC.